Listed below are T cell receptor beta chains from one sample, sequenced in a study of CD8+ T cells in alopecia areata. Method: immunoSEQ multiplex PCR; TCRdb's copy keeps in-frame clones and lacks some. This table holds under 250,000 clones, about 53% found once. Sequenced material: CD4+ T cells sorted from blood, taken at week 0. The receptors derive from a human donor with alopecia areata. The CDR3 runs from the conserved cysteine through the conserved F or W. D genes are given only for firm matches. Size values are once, few and many counts, or a class for expanded clones, and some rows have none.

CDR3: CASRAGETQYF
size: once
V: TRBV25-1
D: .

CDR3: CASSSNGRNQPQHF
size: .
V: TRBV7-2
D: .

CDR3: CASSLATGIRIYGYTF
size: .
V: TRBV5-1
D: .

CDR3: CASSLGGQGLYEQYF
size: .
V: TRBV5-6
D: TRBD1

CDR3: CASSDVRSNQPQHF
size: .
V: TRBV2
D: .

CDR3: CASSLVTGNTEAFF
size: once
V: TRBV5-1
D: .

CDR3: CASRQDFSSYEQYF
size: few
V: TRBV6-1
D: .

CDR3: CAWSVGGEQYF
size: few
V: TRBV30
D: .

CDR3: CASSWDRRATGELFF
size: many
V: TRBV7-2
D: .

CDR3: CASSHRGGNTEAFF
size: .
V: TRBV7-9
D: TRBD1

CDR3: CASTPQITNTEAFF
size: few
V: TRBV19
D: .

CDR3: CASSLPAWGTGNTIYF
size: few
V: TRBV11-2
D: .

CDR3: CASSLTGGSYNEQFF
size: .
V: TRBV7-7
D: TRBD1

CDR3: CATSREEIHGYTF
size: .
V: TRBV15
D: .

CDR3: CASSLGDRQGGYTF
size: .
V: TRBV7-2
D: TRBD1

CDR3: CASSGQGNQPQHF
size: .
V: TRBV2
D: .

CDR3: CASSVGTTVALFF
size: .
V: TRBV9
D: .

CDR3: CASSGAMRTPLEF
size: .
V: TRBV9
D: .

CDR3: CSCSPGPTYNEQFF
size: .
V: TRBV29-1
D: .

CDR3: CASSPGQDYGYTF
size: few
V: TRBV6-5
D: TRBD1

CDR3: CASKGTYSYEQYF
size: .
V: TRBV27
D: .

CDR3: CASSLRVDEKLFF
size: .
V: TRBV5-6
D: .

CDR3: CASKVTSGNYEQYF
size: .
V: TRBV19
D: TRBD2

CDR3: CASSPLLPTGRPEISGNTIYF
size: once
V: TRBV4-1
D: .